This is a list of T cell receptor beta chains from one sample in a study of blood T cells in healthy people across ages. TCRdb redid the calling of the 5' RACE reads with MiXCR, one entry per CDR3 protein. The sample has roughly 700,000 distinct CDR3 sequences; roughly 30% are singletons. Sequenced material: blood. These receptor sequences come from a woman over 75 in good health. CDR3s include the opening cysteine and the closing phenylalanine or tryptophan. D genes are given only for firm matches. The size field is filled for only some rows; it gives once, few, many or a size class.

V: TRBV5-1
J: TRBJ1-2
D: TRBD1
size: many
DNA: TGCGCCAGCAGCTCCGGACAGGGGCCTTATGGCTACACCTTC
CDR3: CASSSGQGPYGYTF

V: TRBV7-2
J: TRBJ2-3
D: -
size: many
DNA: TGTGCCAGCGTGGTCGGGGGCCGACCCACAGATACGCAGTATTTT
CDR3: CASVVGGRPTDTQYF

V: TRBV18
J: TRBJ1-1
D: TRBD1
size: -
DNA: TGTGCCAGCTCACGTCAGGCCCTGCGCGGGACAGGGTCCCTGAACACTGAAGCTTTCTTT
CDR3: CASSRQALRGTGSLNTEAFF

V: TRBV20-1
J: TRBJ2-7
D: -
size: many
DNA: TGCAGTGCTAGAGAAGGAGGGGGTCTCTCCTACGAGCAGTACTTC
CDR3: CSAREGGGLSYEQYF

V: TRBV11-2
J: TRBJ2-3
D: TRBD2
size: -
DNA: TGTGCCAGCCGGCCGGGACTAGCGGGGGTCACAGATGCGCAGTATTTT
CDR3: CASRPGLAGVTDAQYF

V: TRBV9
J: TRBJ2-3
D: -
size: many
DNA: TGTGCCAGCAGCACTGGCGGGGCTTCTCCTTCACAGGATACGCAGTATTTT
CDR3: CASSTGGASPSQDTQYF

V: TRBV28
J: TRBJ1-1
D: TRBD1
size: -
DNA: TGTGCCAGCAGAGCCCCGGGACAGGGCGAAGCTTTCTTT
CDR3: CASRAPGQGEAFF

V: TRBV10-3
J: TRBJ2-5
D: -
size: few
DNA: TGTGCCATCAGTGAAAAAGGAGAGACCCAGTACTTC
CDR3: CAISEKGETQYF

V: TRBV28
J: TRBJ2-4
D: TRBD2
size: few
DNA: TGTGCCAGCAGTCCCAGGGGACTAGCCACAAACATTCAGTCCTTC
CDR3: CASSPRGLATNIQSF

V: TRBV28
J: TRBJ1-5
D: TRBD1
size: -
DNA: TGTGCCAGCAGTCGCCGGGACAGGGGTTTCGGTCAGCCCCAGCATTTT
CDR3: CASSRRDRGFGQPQHF

V: TRBV12-3/TRBV12-4
J: TRBJ2-3
D: TRBD2
size: -
DNA: TGTGCCAGCAGTTTAGTTCCGCAGGGCAGACGGGGGGGAGATACGCAGTATTTT
CDR3: CASSLVPQGRRGGDTQYF

V: TRBV20-1
J: TRBJ2-3
D: TRBD2
size: few
DNA: TGCAGTGCTAGAGCTAGCGGGGGTAGCACAGATACGCAGTATTTT
CDR3: CSARASGGSTDTQYF

V: TRBV20-1
J: TRBJ1-1
D: -
size: few
DNA: TGCAGTGCGGTCTTAACGGGGAACACTGAAGCTTTCTTT
CDR3: CSAVLTGNTEAFF

V: TRBV6-1
J: TRBJ2-1
D: -
size: many
DNA: TGTGCCAGCAGGGTCTCAAACCTCTACAATGAGCAGTTCTTC
CDR3: CASRVSNLYNEQFF

V: TRBV7-2
J: TRBJ2-5
D: TRBD2
size: many
DNA: TGTGCCAGCAGCTTAGGAGCGGGGGCCAGGGGAGAGACCCAGTACTTC
CDR3: CASSLGAGARGETQYF

V: TRBV21-1
J: TRBJ2-1
D: -
size: -
DNA: TGTGCCAGCAGCAAAATAGCGGGGGGTTACAATGAGCAGTTCTTC
CDR3: CASSKIAGGYNEQFF

V: TRBV20-1
J: TRBJ1-2
D: -
size: many
DNA: TGCAGTGCTAGACGGGGGGCACGTGTAGATGGCTACACCTTC
CDR3: CSARRGARVDGYTF

V: TRBV4-2
J: TRBJ2-4
D: TRBD2
size: -
DNA: TGTGCCAGCAGCCAAGTACCCAAAGGGGCGCGGGAGCAGTACTTC
CDR3: CASSQVPKGAREQYF

V: TRBV29-1
J: TRBJ1-1
D: -
size: many
DNA: TGCAGCGTTGAAAAGGCATCAACTGAAGCTTTCTTT
CDR3: CSVEKASTEAFF

V: TRBV20-1
J: TRBJ1-1
D: -
size: few
DNA: TGCAGTGCTAGGCCGGGCCAGACTAACGAAGCTTTCTTT
CDR3: CSARPGQTNEAFF

V: TRBV5-8
J: TRBJ2-3
D: TRBD1
size: many
DNA: TGTGCCAGCAGCTCGGGGTTCCGGGACAGTAGCACAGATACGCAGTATTTT
CDR3: CASSSGFRDSSTDTQYF

V: TRBV28
J: TRBJ1-1
D: -
size: -
DNA: TGTGCCAGCAGTTTAGTACAGATGAACACTGAAGCTTTCTTT
CDR3: CASSLVQMNTEAFF